Presented here are 28 T cell receptor beta chains from one specimen sequenced in a study of cytomegalovirus exposure and HLA in healthy donors. PCR employed 60 Vbeta and 13 Jbeta primers. TCRdb's copy holds only in-frame clones and misses some; the assay was immunoSEQ multiplex PCR. The sample lists about 140,000 clones, approximately 79% seen once, with roughly 4% in the top ten. Material: PBMCs. Receptors originate from a man aged 50 to 60 in good health and CMV-seropositive.

This clone was seen only a few times. The chain couples TRBV7-8 to TRBJ2-3; TRBD2 is a possible D gene (6 bases). Trimming left V 5 bases short and J 2 bases short, with 14 bases between. From germline, CDR1 is SGHVS and CDR2 FQNEAQ. The CDR3 runs 15 residues. The CDR3 loop is CASSPARRDTDTQYF. CDR3 coding DNA: TGTGCCAGCAGCCCCGCTAGGAGGGACACAGATACGCAGTATTTT.

The chain combines TRBV2 with TRBJ1-2; TRBD1 is a possible D gene (5 bases). V lost 4 bases to trimming and J lost 8 bases, with 17 bases between them. The CDR3 contains 14 residues. Germline V gives CDR1 SNHLY, CDR2 FYNNEI. The CDR3 DNA reads as TGTGCCAGCAGTGTGAACCCTTCAGGGCGAGGCTACACCTTC. Translation: CASSVNPSGRGYTF.

The chain is built from TRBV6-5 and TRBJ2-7; D unresolved. The V gene's germline CDR1 is MNHEY and CDR2 SVGAGI. The V end lost 6 bases, the J end lost 1 base, and 7 bases lay between the germline ends. This CDR3 comprises 12 residues. The CDR3 region has the DNA TGTGCCAGCAGCAAGAGTTCCTACGAGCAGTACTTC. This encodes CASSKSSYEQYF.

As for this clone: At one of its ends the junction is not consistent with the germline gene, which may arise from a read error. J is TRBJ1-4 and V is TRBV7-9; D gene uncertain. Germline loops: CDR1 SEHNR, CDR2 FQNEAQ (reference sequence). CDR3 length equals 16 residues. Written as DNA, the CDR3 is TGTTCCAGCAGCCCCAGCGGGTTTCTCAGAGGTGAAAAACTGTTTTTT. Encoded protein: CSSSPSGFLRGEKLFF.

In DNA, the CDR3 is TGTGCCAGCAGACAGGGGTTACTCTCTGAAGCTTTCTTT. Its translation is CASRQGLLSEAFF. The chain has TRBV11-2 and TRBJ1-1, with 7 bases aligning to TRBD1. The germline V gene has CDR1 SGHAT and CDR2 FQNNGV. CDR3 size: 13 residues. The ends lost 6 bases at V and 6 bases at J; junction bases unmatched: 7.

The J gene is TRBJ1-4, the V gene TRBV7-6; 10 bases agree with TRBD1. V lost 5 bases and J lost 8; bases outside the gene matches: 11. CDR1 SGHVS and CDR2 FNYEAQ come from the germline V gene. This CDR3 has 16 residues. DNA for the CDR3: TGTGCCAGCAGCCCCAGGTTAGGGACAGGGGACGAAAAACTGTTTTTT. This gives the protein CASSPRLGTGDEKLFF.

The genes are TRBV19 and TRBJ1-5; D uncertain. The ends were cut back, 3 bases at V and 4 bases at J, with 7 bases in the middle. Germline V CDR1 and CDR2: LNHDA, SQIVND (reference sequence). There are 13 residues in the CDR3. The CDR3: CASSIAGNQPQHF. CDR3 coding DNA: TGTGCCAGTAGTATCGCCGGGAATCAGCCCCAGCATTTT.

This clone was seen a handful of times. This chain connects TRBV5-6 to TRBJ1-2; 12 bases match TRBD1. The CDR3 spans 15 residues. After removal of 2 bases from V and 8 bases from J, the junction contained 7 bases not matched to a gene. Germline V CDR1 and CDR2: SGHDT, YYEEEE. CDR3 loop: CASSFRDRGLGGYTF. Written as DNA, the CDR3 is TGTGCCAGCAGCTTCCGGGACAGGGGGCTCGGGGGCTACACCTTC.

A single count supports this clone. The V gene is TRBV27, the J gene TRBJ2-5; 8 bases match TRBD1. Germline assignment: CDR1 MNHEY and CDR2 SMNVEV (reference sequence). With V trimmed by 2 bases and J by 1 base, 6 bases remained unmatched. The CDR3 consists of 16 residues. The DNA of the CDR3 is TGTGCCAGCAGTTTAGGGGCAGGGGGCATCCAAGAGACCCAGTACTTC. It specifies CASSLGAGGIQETQYF.

The gene calls are TRBV9 and TRBJ2-3, with 8 bases aligning to TRBD1. Trimming took 4 bases from V and 0 from J; bases not matched to a gene: 19. The germline gives CDR1 SGDLS, CDR2 YYNGEE. CDR3 length: 20 amino acids. CDR3 sequence reads: CASSSPVGQGRSSSTDTQYF. CDR3 DNA: TGTGCCAGCAGCTCACCTGTTGGACAGGGTAGGTCCTCCAGCACAGATACGCAGTATTTT.

The rearrangement joins TRBV10-3 to TRBJ2-1, with D perhaps TRBD1 (6 bases). From germline, CDR1 is ENHRY and CDR2 SYGVKD. The V gene lost 3 bases and the J gene lost 9 bases, with 18 bases spanning the gap. This CDR3 has 15 amino acids. The CDR3 region is CAISDAGDPHSEQFF. In DNA, the CDR3 is TGTGCCATCAGTGATGCAGGGGACCCTCACAGTGAGCAGTTCTTC.

The chain joins TRBV13 to TRBJ1-1, with D uncertain. Germline values: CDR1 PRHDT, CDR2 FYEKMQ (reference sequence). CDR3 length: 17 amino acids. V was trimmed by 3 bases and J by 5 bases, leaving 22 bases between them. DNA for the CDR3: TGTGCCAGCAGCTTGAACACGTGGTTCGGGGAAAAAACTGAAGCTTTCTTT. This codes for CASSLNTWFGEKTEAFF.

In this sample, this clone turned up once. The V call is TRBV27, the J call TRBJ1-1, with D possibly matching TRBD1 (6 bases). Germline CDR1 and CDR2: MNHEY and SMNVEV (reference sequence). V lost 6 bases, J lost 1 base, and 18 bases lay in between. The CDR3 extends over 16 amino acids. The CDR3 loop reads CASSKTAGTPNTEAFF. The CDR3 DNA reads TGTGCCAGCAGCAAAACCGCCGGGACACCGAACACTGAAGCTTTCTTT.

The chain combines TRBV5-4 with TRBJ2-3; no clear D gene. In germline, CDR1 is SGHNT, CDR2 YYREEE (reference sequence). V gave up 1 base and J gave up 0 bases, with 3 bases separating them. This CDR3 contains 13 residues. In DNA, the CDR3 is TGTGCCAGCAGCTTGACAAGCACAGATACGCAGTATTTT. Protein: CASSLTSTDTQYF.

The chain is built from TRBV15 and TRBJ1-1; D is perhaps TRBD1 (5 bases). The germline V gene has CDR1 LNHNV and CDR2 YYDKDF (reference sequence). Trimming removed 0 bases from V and 1 base from J, with 9 bases in between. CDR3 size: 15 residues. This CDR3 is CATSRDSRGNTEAFF. The CDR3 nucleotides are TGTGCCACCAGCAGAGATTCTAGGGGGAACACTGAAGCTTTCTTT.

The J gene is TRBJ2-1, the V gene TRBV19; weak D call: TRBD1 (7 bases). The length of the CDR3 is 14 residues. Germline V gene lookup returns CDR1 LNHDA and CDR2 SQIVND (reference sequence). V dropped 6 bases and J dropped 5 bases, with 14 bases sitting between them. The CDR3 loop reads CASSAQGGHNEQFF. In DNA, the CDR3 is TGTGCCAGTAGCGCGCAGGGGGGCCACAATGAGCAGTTCTTC.

This chain joins TRBV14 and TRBJ2-7; D is possibly TRBD1 (6 bases). V lost 4 bases, J lost 4 bases, and 14 bases lay in between. In germline, CDR1 is SGHDN, CDR2 FVKESK. This CDR3 spans 14 amino acids. The CDR3 loop reads CASSPGTGRYEQYF. In DNA, the CDR3 is TGTGCCAGCAGCCCAGGAACAGGGAGATACGAGCAGTACTTC.

The chain links TRBV5-1 to TRBJ1-1; D is undetermined. CDR1 and CDR2 from the germline V gene are SGHRS and YFSETQ. With 0 bases removed from V and 3 bases from J, the gap between germline ends came to 6 bases. This CDR3 spans 13 amino acids. CDR3 sequence: CASSLAFDTEAFF. In DNA form, the CDR3 reads TGCGCCAGCAGCTTGGCCTTCGACACTGAAGCTTTCTTT.

This chain uses TRBV5-1 with TRBJ2-2; 8 bases align to TRBD2. The V gene end was trimmed by 4 bases and the J gene end by 4 bases; junction bases not matched to a gene: 18. CDR1 and CDR2 from the germline V gene are SGHRS and YFSETQ. The CDR3 contains 19 residues. In nucleotides, the CDR3 is TGCGCCAGCAGCCCTTCGAGCAGCGGGGGAAGGAGAGGCACCGGGGAGCTGTTTTTT. Protein sequence: CASSPSSSGGRRGTGELFF.

This sequence joins TRBV5-4 and TRBJ1-1; weak D call: TRBD1 (6 bases). Germline CDR1 is SGHNT and CDR2 is YYREEE (reference sequence). V was trimmed by 6 bases and J by 5 bases, leaving 17 bases between them. The CDR3 loop spans 14 amino acids. CDR3 loop: CASTQGLGKTEAFF. The CDR3 nucleotides read TGTGCCAGCACCCAGGGGTTGGGGAAGACTGAAGCTTTCTTT.

The chain carries TRBV13 and TRBJ2-7; TRBD2 aligns across 7 bases. CDR1 is PRHDT and CDR2 is FYEKMQ in the germline V gene (reference sequence). The length of the CDR3 is 15 residues. Trimming removed 2 bases from V and 4 bases from J; junction bases left unmatched: 8. The CDR3 DNA reads as TGTGCCAGCAGCTTAAATGGCGGGGGTGGATACGAGCAGTACTTC. Protein: CASSLNGGGGYEQYF.

This clone was seen just once. The chain is built from TRBV10-3 and TRBJ2-3; 7 bases fit TRBD2. Germline-derived CDR1 and CDR2 are ENHRY and SYGVKD. The CDR3 loop spans 11 amino acids. Trimming cost V 8 bases and J 7 bases; bases outside gene matches: 3. In DNA, the CDR3 is TGTGCCATCGGGGGGGGGTATACGCAGTATTTT. Its protein is CAIGGGYTQYF.

The chain joins TRBV5-1 to TRBJ2-2; 11 bases line up with TRBD1. Germline loops: CDR1 SGHRS, CDR2 YFSETQ. The length of the CDR3 is 15 residues. V gave up 3 bases and J gave up 4 bases; unmatched junction bases: 2. CDR3 nucleotide sequence: TGCGCCAGCAGCTGGGACAGGGGGACCACCGGGGAGCTGTTTTTT. Protein: CASSWDRGTTGELFF.

V and J are TRBV10-3 and TRBJ1-1; 7 bases line up with TRBD1. The germline V gene encodes CDR1 ENHRY and CDR2 SYGVKD. The CDR3 consists of 13 residues. V was clipped by 7 bases and J by 3 bases; unmatched bases: 5. The chain's CDR3 is CAINPDRDTEAFF. For the CDR3, the DNA is TGTGCCATCAATCCTGACAGGGACACTGAAGCTTTCTTT.

The chain couples TRBV11-1 to TRBJ2-1, with D possibly TRBD1 on 5 matching bases. Germline loops: CDR1 SGHAT, CDR2 FQDESV (reference sequence). The CDR3 sequence is 15 residues long. V was cut by 0 bases and J by 6 bases, with 12 bases left in between. In DNA, the CDR3 is TGTGCCAGCAGCTTAGCGCCGACAGCGATCAATGAGCAGTTCTTC. It is translated as CASSLAPTAINEQFF.

The table lists this clone with a few counts. This chain connects TRBV6-6 to TRBJ2-2, with D tentatively TRBD2 (6 bases). Germline CDR1 and CDR2: MNHNY and SVGAGI (reference sequence). This CDR3 contains 16 residues. V gave up 8 bases and J gave up 2 bases, with 18 bases separating them. CDR3 bases: TGTGCCAGCGAGGGGCGGGACTCCCTTAACACCGGGGAGCTGTTTTTT. Its protein is CASEGRDSLNTGELFF.

This clone was counted a few times. This sequence joins TRBV14 and TRBJ2-5, with D possibly being TRBD1 (5 bases). This CDR3 comprises 15 residues. In germline, CDR1 is SGHDN, CDR2 FVKESK. The V and J ends lost 3 bases and 0 bases respectively, with 11 bases between them. DNA of the CDR3: TGTGCCAGCAGCCAGGGGCAGAGCTACCAAGAGACCCAGTACTTC. Its translation: CASSQGQSYQETQYF.

The chain couples TRBV10-3 to TRBJ1-1; TRBD1 might be the D (6 bases). Trimming took 5 bases from V and 1 from J, leaving 14 bases between them. Germline V lookup: CDR1 ENHRY, CDR2 SYGVKD. CDR3 length equals 15 residues. The CDR3 bases are TGTGCCATCAGTAGTAGGCAGGGGAAGAACACTGAAGCTTTCTTT. This sequence encodes CAISSRQGKNTEAFF.